One and the same sample provided the 10 T cell receptor beta chains below, sequenced in a study of blood T cells in healthy people across ages. A sample-barcoded 5' primer and a J-beta primer mix were used in a second PCR of about 6 to 11 cycles. TCRdb re-analysed the 5' RACE reads in MiXCR, keeping a single row per CDR3 protein. In the table there are about 640,000 distinct CDR3 sequences, under 70% of which are singletons. Sequenced material: blood. These receptors came from a man aged 55 to 70 in good health.

Here the CDR3 reads CSVLGEDGETQYF. CDR3 coding DNA: TGCAGCGTCCTCGGGGAGGACGGGGAGACCCAGTACTTC. The chain carries TRBV29-1 and TRBJ2-5; D is perhaps TRBD2 (6 bases). This CDR3 contains 13 residues. V shed 6 bases and J shed 5 bases, with 16 bases lying between them. Germline V gives CDR1 SQVTM, CDR2 ANQGSEA.

The genes are TRBV7-8 and TRBJ1-2; a weak D match, TRBD1 (5 bases). Trimming took 5 bases from V and 5 from J, leaving 24 bases between them. The length of the CDR3 is 17 residues. Germline CDR1 reads SGHVS; CDR2 reads FQNEAQ. The CDR3 loop is CASSQTAGTPFGYGYTF. The DNA of the CDR3 is TGTGCCAGCAGCCAGACCGCCGGGACTCCTTTTGGGTATGGCTACACCTTC.

This chain links TRBV6-5 with TRBJ2-7; 8 positions agree with TRBD1. The CDR3 loop spans 16 amino acids. The germline gives CDR1 MNHEY, CDR2 SVGAGI. Losses at the gene ends were 0 bases for V and 2 bases for J; bases not matched to a gene: 6. The CDR3 sequence is CASSYSGGQGAYEQYF. CDR3 sequence (DNA): TGTGCCAGCAGTTACTCGGGCGGACAGGGTGCCTACGAGCAGTACTTC.

Many counts were recorded for this clonotype. The chain links TRBV28 to TRBJ1-2; TRBD1 might be the D (5 bases). Trimming removed 10 bases from V and 6 bases from J, with 27 bases in between. Per germline, CDR1 MDHEN and CDR2 SYDVKM. The CDR3 covers 16 residues. CDR3 bases: TGTGCCATCCCAGCAGAGGGGCGAACCCCCTTGCATGGCTACACCTTC. It specifies CAIPAEGRTPLHGYTF.

This clonotype was counted a few times. V usage is TRBV7-9 and J usage is TRBJ2-1; D remains unclear. Germline V CDR1 and CDR2: SEHNR, FQNEAQ (reference sequence). The CDR3 is made up of 13 amino acids. Between the trimmed V and J ends, which lost 5 bases and 7 bases, there was a span of 12 bases. CDR3 region: CASSRDIGNEQFF. The CDR3 coding sequence is TGTGCCAGCAGCCGAGATATAGGGAATGAGCAGTTCTTC.

Comments on this clonotype: One end of the junction varies from germline; a read error may be responsible. The V gene is TRBV9, the J gene TRBJ2-5; 10 bases align to TRBD2. This CDR3 is 12 amino acids long. Germline assignment: CDR1 SGDLS and CDR2 YYNGEE. CDR3 sequence: CAGSGGGETQYF. CDR3 nucleotide sequence: TGTGCCGGCAGCGGGGGGGGAGAGACCCAGTACTTC.

The rearrangement joins TRBV10-3 to TRBJ1-2; 7 positions agree with TRBD1. This CDR3 has 13 amino acids. V trimming: 7 bases; J trimming: 6 bases; junction bases outside the gene matches: 8. Germline loops: CDR1 ENHRY, CDR2 SYGVKD. The CDR3, as DNA: TGTGCCATCACAGACAGGGAAGGGCATGGCTACACCTTC. Translating it yields CAITDREGHGYTF.

Concerning this clonotype: A read error may produce the germline difference seen at one junction end. The chain combines TRBV7-8 with TRBJ2-1; TRBD1 agrees at 11 bases. CDR1 SGHVS and CDR2 FQNEAQ come from the germline V gene. The length of the CDR3 is 14 residues. Here the CDR3 reads CAGSIGTGGNEQFF. CDR3 in DNA: TGTGCCGGCAGCATAGGGACAGGGGGCAATGAGCAGTTCTTC. The complete variable domain, with remaining parts taken from reference TRBV7-8 and TRBJ2-1, reads GAGVSQSPRYKVAKRGQDVALRCDPISGHVSLFWYQQALGQGPEFLTYFQNEAQLDKSGLPSDRFFAERPEGSVSTLKIQRTQQEDSAVYLCAGSIGTGGNEQFFGPGTRLTVL.

The gene calls are TRBV12-3 or TRBV12-4 and TRBJ2-5, with D possibly TRBD1 on 6 matching bases. Trimming removed 6 bases from V and 7 bases from J, with 12 bases in between. The CDR3 is 12 amino acids. As DNA, the CDR3 is TGTGCCAGCAGGGGGGCGGAAGGGACCCAGTACTTC. Protein sequence: CASRGAEGTQYF.

The chain joins TRBV12-3 or TRBV12-4 to TRBJ2-3, with TRBD2 as a possible D gene (5 bases). Trimming took 5 bases from V and 5 from J, leaving 14 bases between them. CDR3 length: 14 residues. CDR3 nucleotides: TGTGCCAGCAGTCTATCCTTAGCGATAGATACGCAGTATTTT. Its translation: CASSLSLAIDTQYF.